This is a list of T cell receptor beta chains from one sample in a study of CXCR4 blockade with PD-1 therapy in pancreatic cancer. TCRdb keeps only in-frame clones here, not all; method: immunoSEQ multiplex PCR. The sample records 3,800 or so clones, approximately 50% being singletons. Sequencing was done on a sample of tumor tissue. Receptor source: a human donor with pancreatic ductal adenocarcinoma. Both conserved end residues are part of each CDR3. D genes are given only for firm matches. Clone size is not always given. Where it is, it says once, few, many or a class for expanded clones.

j_gene	abundance	v_gene	d_gene	CDR3nt	CDR3aa
TRBJ2-2	-	TRBV19	-	TGTGCCAGTATCGGGGGTTCAGACCCCTCCGGGGAGCTGTTTTTT	CASIGGSDPSGELFF
TRBJ2-2	-	TRBV19	TRBD2	TGTGCCAGCCGGGTCGCGCGCGGGAGCTTCACCGGGGAGCTGTTTTTT	CASRVARGSFTGELFF
TRBJ2-3	few	TRBV12-2	-	TGTGCAAGTCGCAACGGGACTAGCGAAGATACGCAGTATTTT	CASRNGTSEDTQYF
TRBJ2-5	-	TRBV7-5	-	TGTGCCAGCAGCTTATTGGGTAGCGACCAAGAGACCCAGTACTTC	CASSLLGSDQETQYF
TRBJ2-7	-	TRBV18	TRBD1	TGTGCCAGCTCACCCTCCAGCAGGGGGCCATCCTACGAGCAGTACTTC	CASSPSSRGPSYEQYF
TRBJ2-5	-	TRBV4-1	TRBD2	TGCGCCAGCAGCCAAGGTAGCGGGAGGGGAGAGACCCAGTACTTC	CASSQGSGRGETQYF
TRBJ2-2	-	TRBV7-6	-	TGTGCCAGCAGCCCGGACGGCGGGGCTGGCACCGGGGAGCTGTTTTTT	CASSPDGGAGTGELFF
TRBJ2-2	large	TRBV5-1	TRBD1	TGCGCCAGCAGCCGCAACCCCGGGACAGCGAACACCGGGGAGCTGTTTTTT	CASSRNPGTANTGELFF
TRBJ1-1	once	TRBV29-1	-	TGCAGCGTTTCCATAGCATTGGGGGGGAGGACTGAAGCTTTCTTT	CSVSIALGGRTEAFF
TRBJ1-1	-	TRBV19	-	TGTGCCAGTAATGTTGAGGGGCTTAACACTGAAGCTTTCTTT	CASNVEGLNTEAFF
TRBJ2-3	-	TRBV18	-	TGTGCCAGCTCACCCAGCGGCGGGCACCTGGGGGATACGCAGTATTTT	CASSPSGGHLGDTQYF
TRBJ1-2	-	TRBV28	TRBD1	TGTGCCAGCAGTTTATTCGGGACAGGGTCTGGCTACACCTTC	CASSLFGTGSGYTF
TRBJ2-1	few	TRBV19	TRBD2	TGTGCCAGTAGTGGGACTAGCGAGCAGTTCTTC	CASSGTSEQFF
TRBJ1-1	few	TRBV11-3	-	TGTGCCAGCAGCTTATCGGGGGCGAACACTGAAGCTTTCTTT	CASSLSGANTEAFF
TRBJ1-3	few	TRBV6-8	-	TGTGCCAGCAGTCCAACATCGCTCTCTGGAAACACCATATATTTT	CASSPTSLSGNTIYF
TRBJ2-1	-	TRBV29-1	-	TGCAGCGTTGTGCTGTTGGGACAAATTAATGAGCAGTTCTTC	CSVVLLGQINEQFF
TRBJ2-7	-	TRBV10-2	-	TGCGCCAGCAGTGATAGAAGGGGCGTCTACGAGCAGTACTTC	CASSDRRGVYEQYF
TRBJ1-5	-	TRBV19	-	TGTGCCAGTAGTCCCCCTGGGCAGGAGGATCAGCCCCAGCATTTT	CASSPPGQEDQPQHF
TRBJ2-2	medium-sized	TRBV28	-	TGTGCCAGCAGTTTAAGGGGACTCGGGGAGCTGTTTTTT	CASSLRGLGELFF
TRBJ2-2	medium-sized	TRBV11-3	TRBD1	TGTGCCAGCAGCTCGGGACAGGGCTACACCGGGGAGCTGTTTTTT	CASSSGQGYTGELFF
TRBJ2-7	-	TRBV30	TRBD1	TGTGCCTGGAGTCCCGGACAGGGAATTATCTACGAGCAGTACTTC	CAWSPGQGIIYEQYF
TRBJ2-2	-	TRBV10-2	TRBD1	TGCGCCAGCAGTGGGTTGGACAGGGTGCGAGCCGGGGAGCTGTTTTTT	CASSGLDRVRAGELFF
TRBJ2-3	-	TRBV19	TRBD1	TGTGCCAGCAGGGACAGAATTAGCACAGATACGCAGTATTTT	CASRDRISTDTQYF
TRBJ1-3	-	TRBV15	TRBD1	TGTGCCACCAGCAGCCTAAAAACAGGGGTTGGAAACACCATATATTTT	CATSSLKTGVGNTIYF
TRBJ1-2	-	TRBV19	-	TGTGCCAGTAGAGAAATGGGGGCCCAGTCGCAAACCTATGGCTACACCTTC	CASREMGAQSQTYGYTF
TRBJ1-5	few	TRBV19	-	TGTGCCAGTGACGACTATAGCAATCAGCCCCAGCATTTT	CASDDYSNQPQHF
TRBJ1-1	-	TRBV10-2	TRBD1	TGCGCCAGCATTTCCGGGACAGGGGGCGGTCGGACTAAAGCTTTCTTT	CASISGTGGGRTKAFF
TRBJ2-3	-	TRBV28	-	TGTGCCAGCAGCACTCCGGTACTACCCAGTTCCACAGATACGCAGTATTTT	CASSTPVLPSSTDTQYF
TRBJ1-4	medium-sized	TRBV10-3	-	TGTGCCATCAGTGAGTTGGGGGGCGTCGAGGAAAAACTGTTTTTT	CAISELGGVEEKLFF
TRBJ2-4	once	TRBV19	-	TGTGCCAGTAGCCCGACCGGGGGAGGCAAAAACATTCAGTACTTC	CASSPTGGGKNIQYF
TRBJ2-5	-	TRBV6-8	-	TGTGCCAGCAGTTACACGCAAGGTCGCGGGACCCAGTACTTC	CASSYTQGRGTQYF
TRBJ1-5	-	TRBV18	-	TGTGCCAGCTCACCCTATTTGGGGCCCCAGCATTTT	CASSPYLGPQHF
TRBJ2-1	-	TRBV9	-	TGTGCCAGCAGCGTAGAGGGCCGAAGGGGATACAATGAGCAGTTCTTC	CASSVEGRRGYNEQFF
TRBJ2-1	once	TRBV19	TRBD2	TGTGCCAGTAGTATAGTGGCTAGCGGAAGAAATGAGCAGTTCTTC	CASSIVASGRNEQFF
TRBJ2-7	-	TRBV29-1	-	TGCAGCGTTGAACTAGGGGCGGCGGAAGGCGCCGAGCAGTACTTC	CSVELGAAEGAEQYF
TRBJ2-5	-	TRBV29-1	-	TGCAGCGTTTGCCCCGAAGGGGCTTGGGAGACCCAGTACTTC	CSVCPEGAWETQYF
TRBJ1-2	-	TRBV4-1	-	TGCGCCAGCAGCCAAGAAACTAGACGGCTTTTGGATGGCTACACCTTC	CASSQETRRLLDGYTF
TRBJ1-4	-	TRBV29-1	TRBD1	TGCAGCGTCAAGGAGGGGGCGGCTAATGAAAAACTGTTTTTT	CSVKEGAANEKLFF
TRBJ2-1	few	TRBV18	TRBD2	TGTGCCAGCTCCTGGACAGGGAGCGGGAGGGCCCCTGAGCAGTTCTTC	CASSWTGSGRAPEQFF
TRBJ1-1	-	TRBV16	-	TGTGCCAGCAGCCAAGGGCGCGGAAACACTGAAGCTTTCTTT	CASSQGRGNTEAFF
TRBJ2-7	-	TRBV28	-	TGTGCCAGCAAATCACAGAAGACCTATCCCTACGAGCAGTACTTC	CASKSQKTYPYEQYF
TRBJ1-4	few	TRBV6-8	-	TGTGCCAGCAGTTACTATTGGGGTGAAAAACTGTTTTTT	CASSYYWGEKLFF
TRBJ2-7	medium-sized	TRBV18	-	TGTGCCAGCTCACCCGGCTCTGGGCACCCAAGCTCCTACGAGCAGTACTTC	CASSPGSGHPSSYEQYF
TRBJ2-3	-	TRBV18	TRBD1	TGTGCCAGCTCACCACAGGGTCAGACAGGGGATACGCAGTATTTT	CASSPQGQTGDTQYF
TRBJ2-7	-	TRBV30	-	TGTGCCTGGAGTGTACCAGGATCAAGTACAGAGCAGTACTTC	CAWSVPGSSTEQYF